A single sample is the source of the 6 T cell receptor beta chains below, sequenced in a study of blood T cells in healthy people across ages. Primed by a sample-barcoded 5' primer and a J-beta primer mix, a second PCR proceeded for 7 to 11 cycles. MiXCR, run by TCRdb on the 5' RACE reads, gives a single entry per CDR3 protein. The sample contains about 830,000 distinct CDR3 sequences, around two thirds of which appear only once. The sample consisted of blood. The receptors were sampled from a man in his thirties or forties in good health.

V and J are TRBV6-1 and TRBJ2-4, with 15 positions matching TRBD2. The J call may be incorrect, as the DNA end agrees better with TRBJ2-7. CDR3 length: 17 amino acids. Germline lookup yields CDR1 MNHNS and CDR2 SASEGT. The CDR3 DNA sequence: TGTGCCAGCAGTCGAGGGTCGGGACTAGCGGGGGGATACGAGCAGTACTTC. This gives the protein CASSRGSGLAGGYEQYF.

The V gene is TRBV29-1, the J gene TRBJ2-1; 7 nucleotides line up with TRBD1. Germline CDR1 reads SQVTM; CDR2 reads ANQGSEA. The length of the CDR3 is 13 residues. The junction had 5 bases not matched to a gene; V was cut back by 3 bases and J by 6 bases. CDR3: CSVERGPSNEQFF. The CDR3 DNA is TGCAGCGTTGAGAGGGGGCCGAGCAATGAGCAGTTCTTC.

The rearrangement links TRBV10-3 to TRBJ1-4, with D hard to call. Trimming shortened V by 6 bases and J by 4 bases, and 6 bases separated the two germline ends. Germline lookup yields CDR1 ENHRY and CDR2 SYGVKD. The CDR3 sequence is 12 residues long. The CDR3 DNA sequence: TGTGCCATCAGAGACGATAATGAAAAACTGTTTTTT. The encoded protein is CAIRDDNEKLFF.

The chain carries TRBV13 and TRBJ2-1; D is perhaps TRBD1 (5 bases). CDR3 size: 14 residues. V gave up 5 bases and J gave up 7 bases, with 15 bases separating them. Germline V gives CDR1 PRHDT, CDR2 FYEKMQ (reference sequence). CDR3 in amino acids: CASSDGHPRNEQFF. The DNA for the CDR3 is TGTGCCAGCAGCGACGGACACCCACGGAATGAGCAGTTCTTC.

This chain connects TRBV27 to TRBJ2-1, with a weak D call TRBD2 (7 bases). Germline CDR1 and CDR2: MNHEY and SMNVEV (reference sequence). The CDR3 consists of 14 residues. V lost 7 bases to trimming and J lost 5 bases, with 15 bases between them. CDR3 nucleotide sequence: TGTGCCAGCACTTACGGGGGGCCCCACAATGAGCAGTTCTTC. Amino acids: CASTYGGPHNEQFF.

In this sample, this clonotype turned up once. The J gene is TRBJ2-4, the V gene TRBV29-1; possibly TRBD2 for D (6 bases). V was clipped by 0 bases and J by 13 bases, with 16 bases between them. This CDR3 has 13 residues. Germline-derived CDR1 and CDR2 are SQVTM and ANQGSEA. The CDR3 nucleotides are TGCAGCGTTGAAGACCCGGGTGGAGGGGAGCAGTACTTC. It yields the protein CSVEDPGGGEQYF.